Each of the 22 T cell receptor beta chains below was sequenced from the same sample in a study of pediatric ulcerative colitis. The rectum was sampled with one to two pinch biopsies at colonoscopy. Method: immunoSEQ multiplex PCR; TCRdb's copy keeps in-frame clones and lacks some. The sample lists 40,000 to 60,000 clones; about 78% were seen once. The specimen was gut tissue. Receptor source: a girl aged 5-17 years with moderate ulcerative colitis.

The chain recombines TRBV28 with TRBJ1-2, with TRBD1 as a possible D gene (6 bases). Germline V gene lookup returns CDR1 MDHEN and CDR2 SYDVKM. V lost 3 bases and J lost 8, with 16 bases in between. This CDR3 region has 14 residues. CDR3 in amino acids: CASSFGGNGRGYTF. The CDR3 bases are TGTGCCAGCAGTTTCGGGGGCAACGGTCGGGGCTACACCTTC.

J is TRBJ1-1 and V is TRBV18; D call uncertain. Germline assignment: CDR1 KGHSH and CDR2 LQKENI. This CDR3 spans 16 amino acids. Trimming took off 4 bases at V and 0 bases at J, with 15 bases between the two ends. The CDR3 nucleotides are TGTGCCAGCTCACGTAATCCGACTAATTTGAACACTGAAGCTTTCTTT. Translation gives CASSRNPTNLNTEAFF. The whole variable domain, filled in from reference TRBV18 and TRBJ1-1, reads NAGVMQNPRHLVRRRGQEARLRCSPMKGHSHVYWYRQLPEEGLKFMVYLQKENIIDESGMPKERFSAEFPKEGPSILRIQQVVRGDSAAYFCASSRNPTNLNTEAFFGQGTRLTVV.

The V call is TRBV18, the J call TRBJ2-7; TRBD1 is a possible D gene (6 bases). The germline V gene has CDR1 KGHSH and CDR2 LQKENI. This CDR3 contains 15 residues. The germline V and J ends were trimmed by 6 bases and 3 bases, with 18 bases remaining between them. The CDR3 DNA reads as TGTGCCAGCTCCCCCCCCCAGGGGAGCCGCTACGAGCAGTACTTC. It codes for CASSPPQGSRYEQYF.

This clone is a singleton in its sample. V usage is TRBV7-3 and J usage is TRBJ2-3, with 10 bases matching TRBD2. The CDR3 extends over 17 amino acids. Germline V gene data show CDR1 as SGHTA and CDR2 as FQGTGA. The J segment lost 2 bases and the V segment lost 4 bases, leaving 9 bases of the junction unmatched. The CDR3 DNA is TGTGCCAGCAGCTCGATACTAGCGGGGCCCAACACAGATACGCAGTATTTT. Protein product: CASSSILAGPNTDTQYF.

The chain is built from TRBV18 and TRBJ1-4; 9 bases fit TRBD1. CDR3 length: 13 amino acids. J gave up 7 bases and V 9 bases, and 6 bases lay outside the gene matches. Germline V lookup: CDR1 KGHSH, CDR2 LQKENI. The CDR3 here is CASRGTGFEKLFF. The CDR3 DNA is TGTGCCAGTCGAGGGACAGGGTTTGAAAAACTGTTTTTT.

The chain employs TRBV6-1 and TRBJ1-2; TRBD1 matches at 7 bases. V was pared by 5 bases and J by 8 bases, with 14 bases of the junction left unmatched. This CDR3 spans 15 amino acids. From germline, CDR1 is MNHNS and CDR2 SASEGT. The CDR3 loop is CASSSFGRAGGGYTF. The CDR3 coding sequence is TGTGCCAGCAGTTCCTTCGGTAGGGCAGGGGGAGGCTACACCTTC.

The rearrangement joins TRBV28 to TRBJ1-2; D unclear. The CDR3 is made up of 15 amino acids. Germline loops: CDR1 MDHEN, CDR2 SYDVKM. Trimming removed 3 bases at V and 5 bases at J, with 16 bases between. The DNA of the CDR3 is TGTGCCAGCAGTTTTTTAGCCGAGAACAATTATGGCTACACCTTC. Translation: CASSFLAENNYGYTF.

In this sample, this clone turned up a few times. The rearrangement links TRBV19 to TRBJ2-1; D is possibly TRBD1 (6 bases). This CDR3 is built from 17 residues. CDR1 and CDR2 from the germline V gene are LNHDA and SQIVND (reference sequence). V gave up 5 bases and J gave up 7 bases, with 24 bases separating them. CDR3 nucleotides: TGTGCCAGTAGTTGGGCAGGGGCCCCACAAACACGGAATGAGCAGTTCTTC. Translation: CASSWAGAPQTRNEQFF.

The gene calls are TRBV28 and TRBJ1-2, with D unresolved. Deletions cut 3 bases from V and 4 bases from J, with 9 bases between. This CDR3 is built from 13 residues. Germline assignment: CDR1 MDHEN and CDR2 SYDVKM. CDR3 sequence (DNA): TGTGCCAGCAGTTTTCGAGGTGCCTATGGCTACACCTTC. Translated, it gives CASSFRGAYGYTF.

The gene calls are TRBV29-1 and TRBJ2-1; D is ambiguous. Germline CDR1 and CDR2: SQVTM and ANQGSEA. The V gene lost 5 bases and the J gene lost 7 bases, with 9 bases spanning the gap. The CDR3 has 11 residues. The CDR3 DNA reads as TGCAGCGTTACACCCCTTAATGAGCAGTTCTTC. Its protein product is CSVTPLNEQFF.

This chain joins TRBV6-6 and TRBJ1-1; D is ambiguous. This CDR3 has 14 amino acids. V lost 5 bases and J 1 base, leaving 11 bases between the germline ends. The germline CDR1 and CDR2 sequences are MNHNY and SVGAGI (reference sequence). The CDR3 DNA sequence: TGTGCCAGCAGTAACGACTGGGGGAACACTGAAGCTTTCTTT. Its protein product is CASSNDWGNTEAFF.

The chain couples TRBV6-5 to TRBJ2-3; 14 bases agree with TRBD2. Germline V gene lookup returns CDR1 MNHEY and CDR2 SVGAGI. V was clipped by 4 bases and J by 4 bases; unmatched bases: 1. The CDR3 sequence is 15 residues long. The DNA for the CDR3 is TGTGCCAGCAGTTGGACTAGCGGGGGGCCAGATACGCAGTATTTT. Its translation is CASSWTSGGPDTQYF.

CDR3 nucleotide sequence: TGTGCCAGCAGCTTATTAGCGGGGGGCCGAGATACGCAGTATTTT. Protein sequence: CASSLLAGGRDTQYF. This chain uses TRBV7-8 with TRBJ2-3; TRBD2 matches at 10 bases. Germline values: CDR1 SGHVS, CDR2 FQNEAQ. The CDR3 loop spans 15 amino acids. Losses at the gene ends were 2 bases for V and 5 bases for J; bases not matched to a gene: 4.

The gene calls are TRBV5-1 and TRBJ1-2; D uncertain. This CDR3 region has 14 residues. Germline lookup yields CDR1 SGHRS and CDR2 YFSETQ. V shed 0 bases and J shed 4 bases, with 10 bases lying between them. CDR3 amino acids: CASSLASESYGYTF. The CDR3 DNA is TGCGCCAGCAGCTTGGCCTCTGAGAGCTATGGCTACACCTTC.

J is TRBJ2-2 and V is TRBV7-7; perhaps TRBD1 as D (5 bases). The CDR3 spans 17 residues. V dropped 2 bases and J dropped 0 bases, with 13 bases sitting between them. The germline CDR1 and CDR2 sequences are SSHAT and FNYEAQ (reference sequence). The CDR3 DNA follows: TGTGCCAGCAGCTTATCATTTGGGGCTACGAACACCGGGGAGCTGTTTTTT. It translates to CASSLSFGATNTGELFF.

The chain recombines TRBV18 with TRBJ2-7; TRBD1 aligns across 11 bases. Germline values: CDR1 KGHSH, CDR2 LQKENI. Unmatched junction bases numbered 8, after V lost 3 bases and J lost 7 bases. This CDR3 is built from 15 residues. The CDR3 nucleotides are TGTGCCAGCTCACCCGGGACAGGGGGACTTGGGGAGCAGTACTTC. Protein sequence: CASSPGTGGLGEQYF.

The gene calls are TRBV11-1 and TRBJ1-1, with 8 positions matching TRBD1. J gave up 1 base and V 1 base, and 2 bases lay outside the gene matches. The CDR3 sequence is 15 residues long. Germline CDR1 reads SGHAT; CDR2 reads FQDESV (reference sequence). CDR3 DNA: TGTGCCAGCAGCTTAGGGACAGGGAGGAACACTGAAGCTTTCTTT. Residues: CASSLGTGRNTEAFF.

In this sample, this clone turned up a few times. The chain has TRBV7-2 and TRBJ2-3, with D hard to call. The CDR3 has 14 amino acids. V lost 2 bases, J lost 3 bases, and 9 bases lay in between. CDR1 is SGHTA and CDR2 is FQGNSA in the germline V gene. The CDR3 protein is CASSLRPVTDTQYF. The DNA for the CDR3 is TGTGCCAGCAGCTTAAGGCCGGTTACAGATACGCAGTATTTT.

This sequence joins TRBV5-1 and TRBJ1-3; 8 positions match TRBD1. J was trimmed by 0 bases and V by 2 bases; bases with no gene match: 7. The CDR3 is 17 residues long. CDR1 is SGHRS, CDR2 YFSETQ, per germline. The CDR3 region has the DNA TGCGCCAGCAGCTTCCCGACAGGGGATAACTCTGGAAACACCATATATTTT. It specifies CASSFPTGDNSGNTIYF.

The chain carries TRBV29-1 and TRBJ1-2, with a weak D call TRBD1 (6 bases). Germline CDR1 and CDR2: SQVTM and ANQGSEA. The CDR3 sequence is 12 residues long. Trimming stripped 5 bases from V and 6 bases from J, with 13 bases between. The CDR3 DNA reads as TGCAGCGTTCGTTCAGGGGTTGATGGCTACACCTTC. It yields the protein CSVRSGVDGYTF.

In nucleotides, the CDR3 is TGTGCCAGCTCATCAGCGGGGGCCGGTTCAACAAGTCAGCCCCAGCATTTT. Translating it yields CASSSAGAGSTSQPQHF. V is TRBV18 and J is TRBJ1-5; D is possibly TRBD1 (6 bases). This CDR3 has 17 residues. From germline, CDR1 is KGHSH and CDR2 LQKENI. Trimming took 5 bases from V and 6 from J, leaving 23 bases between them.

CDR3 sequence: CASSLSRGQVYGYTF. For the CDR3, the DNA is TGTGCCAGCAGCTTATCCAGGGGGCAAGTCTATGGCTACACCTTC. This sequence joins TRBV11-2 and TRBJ1-2; 8 bases align to TRBD1. The junction had 6 bases not matched to a gene; V was cut back by 2 bases and J by 4 bases. In germline, CDR1 is SGHAT, CDR2 FQNNGV. The CDR3 is 15 amino acids.